The 25 T cell receptor beta chains listed next were all sequenced from one sample in a study of T-cell reconstitution after alpha-beta-depleted transplantation in children. Unique molecular identifiers were incorporated during preparation of the TCRbeta library. One entry per CDR3 protein, called by TCRdb with MiXCR from the PCR reads. The sample contains more than 200,000 distinct CDR3 sequences, around 8.9% of which appear only once. Material: PBMCs from the stem cell graft donor, obtained from the stem cell graft. The receptors originated from a human donor who donated a stem cell graft to a child with SCID.

V is TRBV4-2 and J is TRBJ1-3; maybe TRBD1 (5 bases). Germline loops: CDR1 LGHNA, CDR2 YNFKEQ. The CDR3 sequence is 15 residues long. V was pared by 0 bases and J by 5 bases, with 11 bases between. The CDR3, as DNA: TGTGCCAGCAGCCAAGATTGGGACGAAAGAAACACCATATATTTT. Amino acids: CASSQDWDERNTIYF.

In this sample, this clonotype turned up many times. The chain recombines TRBV6-2 or TRBV6-3 with TRBJ2-7; D is unclear. The CDR3 runs to 13 residues. Germline V CDR1 and CDR2: MNHEY, SVGEGT. The ends were cut back, 7 bases at V and 0 bases at J, with 10 bases in the middle. The CDR3 DNA is TGTGCCAGCACTATAAGGGTCTCCTACGAGCAGTACTTC. Translated, it gives CASTIRVSYEQYF.

This clonotype was picked up a small number of times. The chain recombines TRBV5-1 with TRBJ2-7, with D perhaps TRBD1 or TRBD2 (5 bases each). There are 14 residues in the CDR3. Germline assignment: CDR1 SGHRS and CDR2 YFSETQ. Trimming took 4 bases from V and 5 from J, leaving 16 bases between them. Here the CDR3 reads CASSPDIWDHEQYF. The DNA for the CDR3 is TGCGCCAGCAGCCCCGACATCTGGGACCACGAGCAGTACTTC.

This clonotype has ten or more counts. The chain combines TRBV20-1 with TRBJ2-7, with TRBD1 matching over 11 bases. This CDR3 is built from 13 residues. Germline lookup yields CDR1 DFQATT and CDR2 SNEGSKA (reference sequence). V was pared by 5 bases and J by 7 bases, with 7 bases of the junction left unmatched. This CDR3 reads CSAAGQGAWEQYF. The CDR3 nucleotides are TGCAGTGCTGCAGGACAGGGGGCATGGGAGCAGTACTTC.

This clonotype has at least ten counts. The chain joins TRBV3-1 to TRBJ2-7; D unclear. CDR1 and CDR2 from the germline V gene are LGHDT and YNNKEL (reference sequence). V was shortened by 7 bases and J by 5 bases, with 18 bases between the two germline ends. The CDR3 loop spans 14 amino acids. This CDR3 is CASTAGWFDHEQYF. CDR3 sequence (DNA): TGTGCCAGCACCGCCGGCTGGTTCGACCACGAGCAGTACTTC.

This clonotype was counted at least ten times. The chain carries TRBV6-1 and TRBJ1-3; 8 bases are a match to TRBD1. The CDR3 length is 15 residues. Trimming at V came to 6 bases and at J to 2 bases, leaving 6 bases not matched to a gene. Looked up from germline, CDR1 is MNHNS and CDR2 is SASEGT. The chain's CDR3 is CASRQDRGPGNTIYF. The DNA for the CDR3 is TGTGCCAGCAGACAAGACAGGGGCCCTGGAAACACCATATATTTT.

The chain uses TRBV7-9 and TRBJ2-7, with D possibly TRBD2 on 5 matching bases. V was cut by 5 bases and J by 7 bases, with 15 bases left in between. Germline assignment: CDR1 SEHNR and CDR2 FQNEAQ (reference sequence). The CDR3 has 13 residues. The CDR3 here is CASSGSGRTEQYF. For the CDR3, the DNA is TGTGCCAGCAGCGGAAGCGGACGTACGGAGCAGTACTTC.

The chain links TRBV10-3 to TRBJ2-2; the D is unclear. This CDR3 comprises 14 residues. CDR1 and CDR2 (germline): ENHRY, SYGVKD. Trimming shortened V by 0 bases and J by 1 base, and 3 bases separated the two germline ends. CDR3: CAISESQNTGELFF. CDR3 sequence (DNA): TGTGCCATCAGTGAGTCACAGAACACCGGGGAGCTGTTTTTT.

This clonotype was recorded many times. The chain is built from TRBV20-1 and TRBJ1-1; the D gene is possibly TRBD1 (5 bases). This CDR3 is built from 12 residues. V was pared by 6 bases and J by 1 base, with 9 bases between. Looked up from germline, CDR1 is DFQATT and CDR2 is SNEGSKA (reference sequence). The DNA of the CDR3 is TGCAGTGCGAACAGGAGGAACACTGAAGCTTTCTTT. This codes for CSANRRNTEAFF.

This clonotype was recorded only once. V and J are TRBV28 and TRBJ1-1; unclear D gene. Germline CDR1 reads MDHEN; CDR2 reads SYDVKM. The CDR3 has 11 amino acids. Trimming removed 7 bases at V and 7 bases at J, with 10 bases between. CDR3 DNA sequence: TGTGCCAGCAACTTGGACGGTGAAGCTTTCTTT. Encoded protein: CASNLDGEAFF.

This clonotype was recorded many times. The chain joins TRBV3-1 to TRBJ1-1; D gene unclear. With 2 bases removed from V and 1 base from J, the gap between germline ends came to 14 bases. The length of the CDR3 is 16 residues. The V gene's germline CDR1 is LGHDT and CDR2 YNNKEL (reference sequence). CDR3 in DNA: TGTGCCAGCAGCCAATTGTATGAGGAGGAGAACACTGAAGCTTTCTTT. It specifies CASSQLYEEENTEAFF.

This clonotype was recorded at least ten times. CDR3 coding DNA: TGCAGTGCTAGAGATTCGGGCGGGGGGGCTGGTACGCAGTATTTT. Its translation: CSARDSGGGAGTQYF. V usage is TRBV20-1 and J usage is TRBJ2-3, with 9 bases that match TRBD2. V trimming: 0 bases; J trimming: 8 bases; junction bases outside the gene matches: 9. Looked up from germline, CDR1 is DFQATT and CDR2 is SNEGSKA (reference sequence). The CDR3 covers 15 residues.

The chain joins TRBV20-1 to TRBJ2-7; D is possibly TRBD1 (5 bases). Germline loops: CDR1 DFQATT, CDR2 SNEGSKA (reference sequence). There are 13 residues in the CDR3. Deletions cut 3 bases from V and 7 bases from J, with 16 bases between. The CDR3 is CSARSDSSQEQYF. Written as DNA, the CDR3 is TGCAGTGCTAGGTCCGACAGTTCACAAGAGCAGTACTTC.

This clonotype was found a few times. The rearrangement links TRBV19 to TRBJ2-5; D may be TRBD1 (5 bases). Germline assignment: CDR1 LNHDA and CDR2 SQIVND (reference sequence). Deletions cut 6 bases from V and 2 bases from J, with 10 bases between. The CDR3 has 13 residues. CDR3 in amino acids: CASSKGSQETQYF. CDR3 in DNA: TGTGCCAGTAGCAAGGGGTCTCAAGAGACCCAGTACTTC.

This clonotype has ten or more counts. The V call is TRBV6-1, the J call TRBJ1-3; tentatively, D is TRBD1 (5 bases). Germline V gene lookup returns CDR1 MNHNS and CDR2 SASEGT. This CDR3 is built from 16 residues. The germline V and J ends were trimmed by 6 bases and 0 bases, with 15 bases remaining between them. CDR3 sequence (DNA): TGTGCCAGCAGCGGCCTTGGGACTCTCTCTGGAAACACCATATATTTT. This translates into CASSGLGTLSGNTIYF.

This clonotype showed up many times. The V gene is TRBV5-1, the J gene TRBJ2-7, with 7 bases that match TRBD1. The length of the CDR3 is 15 residues. Germline V gene data show CDR1 as SGHRS and CDR2 as YFSETQ. V was pared by 4 bases and J by 0 bases, with 7 bases of the junction left unmatched. CDR3 residues: CASSDGTAGSYEQYF. DNA of the CDR3: TGCGCCAGCAGCGATGGGACAGCTGGCTCCTACGAGCAGTACTTC. The variable domain in full, with the rest retrieved from reference TRBV5-1 and TRBJ2-7, is KAGVTQTPRYLIKTRGQQVTLSCSPISGHRSVSWYQQTPGQGLQFLFEYFSETQRNKGNFPGRFSGRQFSNSRSEMNVSTLELGDSALYLCASSDGTAGSYEQYFGPGTRLTVT.

The table lists this clonotype with many counts. The rearrangement joins TRBV12-3 or TRBV12-4 to TRBJ1-2; D perhaps matches TRBD1 (5 bases). V was cut by 4 bases and J by 8 bases, with 8 bases left in between. This CDR3 is built from 11 residues. CDR3 nucleotide sequence: TGTGCCAGCAGTTGGGGGGGGGGCTACACCTTC. Residues: CASSWGGGYTF.

This clonotype appeared many times. J is TRBJ2-4 and V is TRBV7-9, with D possibly being TRBD1 (5 bases). Germline V gene lookup returns CDR1 SEHNR and CDR2 FQNEAQ (reference sequence). Between the trimmed V and J ends, which lost 5 bases and 2 bases, there was a span of 10 bases. The length of the CDR3 is 14 residues. CDR3 sequence (DNA): TGTGCCAGCAGCACCAGGGAATCCAAAAACATTCAGTACTTC. This encodes CASSTRESKNIQYF.

This clonotype was detected many times. The chain carries TRBV5-5 and TRBJ2-5, with a weak D call TRBD1 (5 bases). Germline V gene data show CDR1 as SGHKS and CDR2 as YYEKEE (reference sequence). This CDR3 is built from 15 residues. Trimming left V 4 bases short and J 5 bases short, with 18 bases between. CDR3 in DNA: TGTGCCAGCAGCGTGACTGACAGTTTGGTTGAGACCCAGTACTTC. It yields the protein CASSVTDSLVETQYF.

The chain carries TRBV5-6 and TRBJ2-7; D gene ambiguous. The CDR3 loop spans 13 amino acids. V lost 0 bases to trimming and J lost 3 bases, with 7 bases between them. Germline CDR1 is SGHDT and CDR2 is YYEEEE. The DNA for the CDR3 is TGTGCCAGCAGCTTGGGACTTCTCTACGAGCAGTACTTC. Amino acids: CASSLGLLYEQYF.

Ten or more counts support this clonotype. This chain uses TRBV7-8 with TRBJ1-6, with D tentatively TRBD1 (6 bases). This CDR3 region has 16 residues. Trimming cost V 5 bases and J 6 bases, with 17 bases left between them. CDR1 is SGHVS, CDR2 FQNEAQ, per germline. CDR3 sequence reads: CASSLEGGPANSPLHF. CDR3 in DNA: TGTGCCAGCAGCCTAGAGGGGGGGCCGGCTAATTCACCCCTCCACTTT.

This clonotype occurred many times. The chain recombines TRBV2 with TRBJ2-5; the D gene is possibly TRBD1 (5 bases). Germline CDR1 reads SNHLY; CDR2 reads FYNNEI. Trimming shortened V by 5 bases and J by 5 bases, and 9 bases separated the two germline ends. The CDR3 is 12 amino acids. The CDR3 DNA reads TGTGCCAGCAGTCGACAGTCGGAGACCCAGTACTTC. Encoded protein: CASSRQSETQYF.

Many counts were recorded for this clonotype. The chain recombines TRBV25-1 with TRBJ1-1, with 7 bases aligning to TRBD1. CDR1 MGHDK and CDR2 SYGVNS come from the germline V gene. The CDR3 length is 16 residues. V gave up 2 bases and J gave up 1 base; unmatched junction bases: 7. CDR3 protein: CASSETGVLSNTEAFF. CDR3 nucleotide sequence: TGTGCCAGCAGTGAAACAGGGGTCCTATCGAACACTGAAGCTTTCTTT.

In this sample, this clonotype turned up many times. CDR3 nucleotides: TGCAGTGCTAGTCCCACCCCGACTAGCGGGGGGTGGGAGTACAATGAGCAGTTCTTC. Its translation is CSASPTPTSGGWEYNEQFF. The chain couples TRBV20-1 to TRBJ2-1, with 13 positions matching TRBD2. V gave up 3 bases and J gave up 4 bases; unmatched junction bases: 15. CDR3 length: 19 amino acids. CDR1 and CDR2 (germline): DFQATT, SNEGSKA (reference sequence).

This clonotype came up many times. The chain joins TRBV7-2 to TRBJ1-6, with TRBD1 as a possible D gene (5 bases). The CDR3 is 15 residues long. Looked up from germline, CDR1 is SGHTA and CDR2 is FQGNSA. The ends were cut back, 5 bases at V and 7 bases at J, with 15 bases in the middle. CDR3: CASSISPGGNSPLHF. In DNA, the CDR3 is TGTGCCAGCAGCATTTCTCCGGGGGGGAATTCACCCCTCCACTTT.